The following is a TCR beta chain sequence with its context. The CDR3 length is 16 residues. The trim removed 0 bases at V and 6 bases at J, leaving 11 bases unmatched. Germline CDR1 is SGDLS and CDR2 is YYNGEE. This record belongs to a study of blood T cell repertoires in COVID-19. Study background: COVID-19 samples from acute and convalescent phases originated in the United States, Italy and Spain. PBMCs, B-cell-depleted T cells, or T cells were the source of the cDNA or gDNA that made up the material.

Original methodology: Counts of nucleated cells, estimated from reference gene primer amplification, were obtained. Repertoires were generated with immunoSEQ multiplex PCR, while TCRdb's copy carries only in-frame clones and drops some. D and trimming were read from the DNA, whereas the V and J calls and clone size are those reported in that table. The sample records about 140,000 clones, 88% being singletons. This TCR was sampled from a man between 70 and 80 years old with acute or convalescent COVID-19. The J gene is TRBJ2-7, the V gene TRBV9; TRBD2 matches 8 bases. Sequenced sample: peripheral blood. The CDR3 spells CASSVGWGLGGREQYF. For the CDR3, the DNA is TGTGCCAGCAGCGTAGGTTGGGGACTAGGTGGTCGCGAGCAGTACTTC.